This T cell receptor (beta chain) originates from a study of T cells in Graves' hyperthyroidism and ophthalmopathy. CDR3 length: 14 residues. V lost 11 bases and J lost 1; bases outside the gene matches: 6. Germline CDR1 SNHLY, CDR2 FYNNEI. RNA transcripts provided the source from which TCR beta CDR3 regions were amplified. Researchers ran a first-round RT-PCR on the TCR CDR3 using the HTBI primer set. Each CDR3 protein is one row after TCRdb ran MiXCR on the multiplex PCR reads. The table has under 400,000 distinct CDR3 sequences, about 18% seen once. This clonotype showed up many times. Sequenced material: blood. The genes are TRBV2 and TRBJ2-1; 9 bases map to TRBD1. This receptor was obtained from a woman in her 50s with Graves' hyperthyroidism. The CDR3 nucleotides read TGTGCCGGGGCAGACAGGGGGTCCTACAATGAGCAGTTCTTC. This codes for CAGADRGSYNEQFF.